The source of this T cell receptor (beta chain) is a study of beta chain features in type 1 diabetes. Looking at the study overall: Sorted cells examined across all samples numbered around 110,000,000. Study-level results: A greater similarity of naive, central memory and Treg TCRB repertoires was seen among patients than among healthy donors. More deletions and fewer insertions at VDJ junctions were found in patients with type 1 diabetes. The study found moderately but significantly shorter TCRB CDR3s in all four CD4+ subsets of Type 1 diabetes patients.

Isolated RNA was reverse transcribed in full, so expressed TCRB transcripts were sequenced. Using immunoSEQ multiplex PCR, the repertoire was profiled, and TCRdb retains in-frame clones only, with some absent. The data hold 350,000 or so clones, with about 18% observed a single time. Germline V gene sequence: CDR1 LNHNV, CDR2 YYDKDF (reference sequence). This CDR3 spans 12 amino acids. V gave up 0 bases and J gave up 12 bases, with 9 bases separating them. Regarding this clone: Its antigen is unidentified.

The sequence derives from a woman aged 18 to 35 in good health. Sequenced: naive CD4+ T cells from blood. V usage is TRBV15 and J usage is TRBJ2-1; possible D gene TRBD2, 5 bases. CDR3 in DNA: TGTGCCACCAGCAGAGAGTGGACTCCGCAGTTCTTC. Translating gives CATSREWTPQFF. The full variable domain, with the rest looked up from reference TRBV15 and TRBJ2-1, is DAMVIQNPRYQVTQFGKPVTLSCSQTLNHNVMYWYQQKSSQAPKLLFHYYDKDFNNEADTPDNFQSRRPNTSFCFLDIRSPGLGDTAMYLCATSREWTPQFFGPGTRLTVL.